Below are 32 T cell receptor beta chains sequenced from a single sample in a study of T cell responses to AZD1222 COVID-19 vaccine. Produced via immunoSEQ multiplex PCR; TCRdb's table is partial and in-frame only. The sample shows roughly 200,000 clones, about 95% of them seen only once. The sample in question was peripheral blood, obtained 28 days after the second dose of the MenACWY control vaccine. The origin of the receptors is an adult who received the MenACWY meningococcal vaccine as a control.

In nucleotides, the CDR3 is TGTGCCAGCAGCTCTCCTCCGAATGAGCAGTTCTTC. Translation: CASSSPPNEQFF. The chain uses TRBV12-3 or TRBV12-4 and TRBJ2-1; the D is unclear. Trimming stripped 6 bases from V and 7 bases from J, with 10 bases between. This CDR3 region has 12 residues.

This clone was found once. The chain recombines TRBV7-2 with TRBJ1-5; TRBD1 matches 7 bases. The CDR3 sequence is 15 residues long. Looked up from germline, CDR1 is SGHTA and CDR2 is FQGNSA. The V segment lost 3 bases and the J segment 6 bases; nucleotides outside the gene matches: 8. The CDR3 reads CASSFDQGGGQPQHF. DNA for the CDR3: TGTGCCAGCAGCTTCGACCAGGGGGGAGGTCAGCCCCAGCATTTT.

The rearrangement uses TRBV2 and TRBJ2-7; perhaps TRBD1 as D (5 bases). This CDR3 is built from 14 residues. Germline CDR1 and CDR2: SNHLY and FYNNEI. V dropped 6 bases and J dropped 6 bases, with 18 bases sitting between them. The CDR3 nucleotides are TGTGCCAGCAGGACCGAAGCTCAGGGTCCCGAGCAGTACTTC. The encoded protein is CASRTEAQGPEQYF.

With regard to this clone: A read error may produce the germline difference seen at one junction end. The chain is built from TRBV25-1 and TRBJ1-1; D gene unclear. This CDR3 has 13 amino acids. Germline assignment: CDR1 MGHDK and CDR2 SYGVNS. The CDR3 is CVSSWIENTEAFF. Here the CDR3 DNA reads TGTGTCAGCAGCTGGATAGAGAACACTGAAGCTTTCTTT.

This rearrangement joins TRBV4-2 to TRBJ1-2; TRBD1 might be the D (6 bases). This CDR3 is 15 amino acids long. The germline gives CDR1 LGHNA, CDR2 YNFKEQ. The germline V and J ends were trimmed by 0 bases and 4 bases, with 12 bases remaining between them. The CDR3 sequence is CASSQEGGQLYGYTF. Here the CDR3 DNA reads TGTGCCAGCAGCCAAGAGGGCGGACAGCTCTATGGCTACACCTTC.

The chain uses TRBV29-1 and TRBJ1-1; a possible D gene is TRBD1 (5 bases). CDR3 length equals 14 residues. V lost 6 bases and J 2 bases, leaving 16 bases between the germline ends. CDR1 is SQVTM, CDR2 ANQGSEA, per germline. CDR3 in amino acids: CSVSQTVRNTEAFF. DNA for the CDR3: TGCAGCGTGAGCCAGACAGTGCGAAACACTGAAGCTTTCTTT.

This chain uses TRBV4-3 with TRBJ2-7; 9 bases are shared with TRBD1. V shed 2 bases, J shed 2 bases, and the junction held 1 base outside the gene matches. The CDR3 is 14 amino acids. Germline CDR1 LGHNA, CDR2 YSLEER. The CDR3 sequence is CASSQWTGAYEQYF. CDR3 bases: TGCGCCAGCAGCCAATGGACAGGGGCCTACGAGCAGTACTTC.

The chain joins TRBV27 to TRBJ1-6; 7 nucleotides agree with TRBD1. Germline V gene lookup returns CDR1 MNHEY and CDR2 SMNVEV (reference sequence). V lost 3 bases, J lost 6 bases, and 8 bases stayed unmatched. This CDR3 region has 16 residues. For the CDR3, the DNA is TGTGCCAGCAGTTTTCGACAGGGCGCTTTTAATTCACCCCTCCACTTT. Amino acids: CASSFRQGAFNSPLHF.

The chain uses TRBV7-9 and TRBJ2-2; D perhaps matches TRBD1 (5 bases). The V and J ends lost 9 bases and 4 bases respectively, with 12 bases between them. The CDR3 contains 13 residues. Germline-derived CDR1 and CDR2 are SEHNR and FQNEAQ (reference sequence). CDR3 in DNA: TGTGCCAGTTCCTCCAGGGCCACCGGGGAGCTGTTTTTT. Translating it yields CASSSRATGELFF.

This CDR3 is CASSPPGPGGVSPLHF. CDR3 sequence (DNA): TGTGCCAGCAGTCCCCCCGGCCCAGGGGGCGTTTCACCCCTCCACTTT. The genes are TRBV28 and TRBJ1-6; 8 nucleotides align to TRBD1. V lost 5 bases, J lost 9 bases, and 12 bases stayed unmatched. The germline gives CDR1 MDHEN, CDR2 SYDVKM. CDR3 length equals 16 residues.

The rearrangement joins TRBV25-1 to TRBJ1-5, with 8 bases aligning to TRBD1. J gave up 4 bases and V 2 bases, and 4 bases lay outside the gene matches. CDR1 MGHDK and CDR2 SYGVNS come from the germline V gene. This CDR3 comprises 15 residues. CDR3 nucleotide sequence: TGTGCCAGCAGTGAAGGCAGGGGGCGGAATCAGCCCCAGCATTTT. Translated, it gives CASSEGRGRNQPQHF. The full variable domain, its missing parts supplied by reference TRBV25-1 and TRBJ1-5, is EADIYQTPRYLVIGTGKKITLECSQTMGHDKMYWYQQDPGMELHLIHYSYGVNSTEKGDLSSESTVSRIRTEHFPLTLESARPSHTSQYLCASSEGRGRNQPQHFGDGTRLSIL.

V gene TRBV27 combines with J gene TRBJ1-6; D is undetermined. Germline lookup yields CDR1 MNHEY and CDR2 SMNVEV (reference sequence). CDR3 length: 13 residues. The ends were cut back, 4 bases at V and 5 bases at J, with 6 bases in the middle. CDR3 DNA: TGTGCCAGCAGTTCAGTTCATAATTCACCCCTCCACTTT. Encoded protein: CASSSVHNSPLHF.

CDR3 coding DNA: TGTGCCAGCAGCGGGAGAAGGGAGGGAAACACCATATATTTT. Its translation is CASSGRREGNTIYF. The chain joins TRBV3-1 (or the pseudogene TRBV3-2) to TRBJ1-3; D ambiguous. The CDR3 contains 14 residues. In germline, CDR1 is LGHDT, CDR2 YNNKEL (reference sequence). V lost 5 bases to trimming and J lost 4 bases, with 12 bases between them.

This chain links TRBV4-2 with TRBJ2-1, with 9 bases matching TRBD2. J was trimmed by 9 bases and V by 0 bases; bases with no gene match: 6. The CDR3 totals 15 residues. The germline gives CDR1 LGHNA, CDR2 YNFKEQ. CDR3 in amino acids: CASSQELAGRSEQFF. The CDR3 coding sequence is TGTGCCAGCAGCCAAGAGCTAGCGGGGAGGAGTGAGCAGTTCTTC.

The chain's CDR3 is CASSILGHSNQPQHF. The CDR3 DNA follows: TGTGCCAGTAGTATACTAGGACATAGCAATCAGCCCCAGCATTTT. The chain combines TRBV19 with TRBJ1-5, with D maybe TRBD1 (5 bases). The V end lost 2 bases, the J end lost 0 bases, and 8 bases lay between the germline ends. CDR1 and CDR2 (germline): LNHDA, SQIVND (reference sequence). The CDR3 has 15 residues.

The J gene is TRBJ2-2, the V gene TRBV19, with 14 nucleotides matching TRBD2. Per germline, CDR1 LNHDA and CDR2 SQIVND (reference sequence). The CDR3 is made up of 18 amino acids. V lost 3 bases, J lost 3 bases, and 6 bases stayed unmatched. CDR3 in DNA: TGTGCCAGTAGTATCCTGACTAGCGGGGGGGCTGACACCGGGGAGCTGTTTTTT. Its protein product is CASSILTSGGADTGELFF.

The chain recombines TRBV30 with TRBJ2-7; 8 bases map to TRBD2. This CDR3 is 11 amino acids long. CDR1 and CDR2 from the germline V gene are GTSNPN and SVGIG (reference sequence). V lost 3 bases, J lost 6 bases, and 1 base stayed unmatched. The CDR3 coding sequence is TGTGCCTGGAGCGGGGGGGGCGAGCAGTACTTC. It yields the protein CAWSGGGEQYF.

This rearrangement joins TRBV12-5 to TRBJ2-3; D perhaps matches TRBD2 (7 bases). Germline assignment: CDR1 LGHNT and CDR2 FRNRAP. Trimming shortened V by 4 bases and J by 5 bases, and 13 bases separated the two germline ends. The CDR3 spans 14 residues. The chain's CDR3 is CASGWGGPEDTQYF. CDR3 DNA: TGTGCTAGTGGTTGGGGGGGGCCGGAAGATACGCAGTATTTT.

This clone has just one count. The J gene is TRBJ1-4, the V gene TRBV4-2; 7 bases align to TRBD1. This CDR3 has 14 amino acids. CDR1 and CDR2 (germline): LGHNA, YNFKEQ. Losses at the gene ends were 1 base for V and 7 bases for J; bases not matched to a gene: 3. CDR3 loop: CASSQGSGGEKLFF. Here the CDR3 DNA reads TGTGCCAGCAGCCAAGGCTCAGGGGGTGAAAAACTGTTTTTT.

This clone was picked up a small number of times. The rearrangement joins TRBV30 to TRBJ2-2; D perhaps matches TRBD1 (5 bases). The ends were cut back, 3 bases at V and 7 bases at J, with 12 bases in the middle. Germline V gives CDR1 GTSNPN, CDR2 SVGIG (reference sequence). The CDR3 totals 13 residues. The CDR3 sequence is CAWSQGHVGELFF. CDR3 sequence (DNA): TGTGCCTGGAGCCAGGGTCACGTCGGGGAGCTGTTTTTT.

This clone was found a few times. This chain connects TRBV7-3 to TRBJ2-2; 8 nucleotides match TRBD1. The CDR3 has 18 amino acids. Germline-derived CDR1 and CDR2 are SGHTA and FQGTGA. With V trimmed by 3 bases and J by 1 base, 10 bases remained unmatched. CDR3 DNA: TGTGCCAGCAGCTTCCAACCAACGGGACAGGTGAACACCGGGGAGCTGTTTTTT. It yields the protein CASSFQPTGQVNTGELFF.

The rearrangement uses TRBV28 and TRBJ2-3; 7 bases line up with TRBD2. Per the germline V gene, CDR1 is MDHEN and CDR2 is SYDVKM. CDR3 length: 14 residues. V dropped 6 bases and J dropped 4; count of bases not matched to a gene: 7. The CDR3 here is CASRGGSGADTQYF. The CDR3 coding sequence is TGTGCCAGCAGAGGAGGGAGCGGGGCAGATACGCAGTATTTT.

This clone has only one observation. V gene TRBV6-5 combines with J gene TRBJ2-2, with 8 bases lining up with TRBD1. The CDR3 has 15 amino acids. The germline CDR1 and CDR2 sequences are MNHEY and SVGAGI. J lost 6 bases, V lost 6 bases, and 9 bases had no gene match. CDR3 bases: TGTGCCAGCAGGCAGGGGGCGCCTGGTCCCGGGGAGCTGTTTTTT. It codes for CASRQGAPGPGELFF.

The chain employs TRBV6-6 and TRBJ1-3; maybe TRBD1 (6 bases). Germline V lookup: CDR1 MNHNY, CDR2 SVGAGI (reference sequence). This CDR3 is 20 amino acids long. V shed 6 bases and J shed 0 bases, with 27 bases lying between them. The CDR3 here is CASSKQGPGSQTGSGNTIYF. CDR3 sequence (DNA): TGTGCCAGCAGCAAACAGGGACCTGGGTCCCAGACGGGCTCTGGAAACACCATATATTTT.

The chain couples TRBV28 to TRBJ1-1; D unclear. Looked up from germline, CDR1 is MDHEN and CDR2 is SYDVKM. The germline V and J ends were trimmed by 2 bases and 1 base, with 8 bases remaining between them. This CDR3 region has 14 residues. CDR3 sequence (DNA): TGTGCCAGCAGTTTAAGATTGACGAACACTGAAGCTTTCTTT. Translated: CASSLRLTNTEAFF.

This rearrangement joins TRBV20-1 to TRBJ1-2; D ambiguous. In germline, CDR1 is DFQATT, CDR2 SNEGSKA (reference sequence). This CDR3 region has 11 residues. V was cut by 6 bases and J by 4 bases, with 9 bases left in between. The DNA for the CDR3 is TGCAGTGCCAGTAGGGTCTATGGCTACACCTTC. As protein: CSASRVYGYTF.

This clone was picked up one time. The chain has TRBV7-8 and TRBJ1-4; no definite D call. Germline V gene data show CDR1 as SGHVS and CDR2 as FQNEAQ. The CDR3 runs 13 residues. Trimming shortened V by 4 bases and J by 3 bases, and 6 bases separated the two germline ends. CDR3 sequence: CASSSRANEKLFF. The CDR3 bases are TGTGCCAGCAGCTCCCGCGCTAATGAAAAACTGTTTTTT. Together with reference TRBV7-8 and TRBJ1-4, the CDR3 gives the full variable domain: GAGVSQSPRYKVAKRGQDVALRCDPISGHVSLFWYQQALGQGPEFLTYFQNEAQLDKSGLPSDRFFAERPEGSVSTLKIQRTQQEDSAVYLCASSSRANEKLFFGSGTQLSVL.

This clone was found once. With a much larger clone just one base away, this may be a read error. The same CDR3 can be traced to other DNA sequences in this sample. V is TRBV28 and J is TRBJ2-7, with D possibly being TRBD1 (5 bases). The germline CDR1 and CDR2 sequences are MDHEN and SYDVKM. This CDR3 region has 14 residues. Trimming pared 2 bases from V and 0 bases from J, leaving 8 bases between. The CDR3, as DNA: TGTGCCAGCAGTTTAGGGCAGGGCTCCTACGAGCAGTACTTC. Protein: CASSLGQGSYEQYF. Variable domain in full (rest from reference TRBV28 and TRBJ2-7): DVKVTQSSRYLVKRTGEKVFLECVQDMDHENMFWYRQDPGLGLRLIYFSYDVKMKEKGDIPEGYSVSREKKERFSLILESASTNQTSMYLCASSLGQGSYEQYFGPGTRLTVT.

This clone was counted a single time. The V call is TRBV2, the J call TRBJ1-4; the D is unclear. CDR3 length: 14 amino acids. Trimming removed 6 bases at V and 8 bases at J, with 16 bases between. The V gene's germline CDR1 is SNHLY and CDR2 FYNNEI. The CDR3 bases are TGTGCCAGCAGCCTACCGGTGGGAGTGGAAAAACTGTTTTTT. The encoded protein is CASSLPVGVEKLFF.

The chain recombines TRBV19 with TRBJ1-4; the D gene is possibly TRBD1 (5 bases). The CDR3 contains 14 residues. The V end was cut by 4 bases, the J end by 5 bases, with 11 bases between. The germline V gene has CDR1 LNHDA and CDR2 SQIVND (reference sequence). DNA for the CDR3: TGTGCCAGTAGTACCCGGGACGGGAATGAAAAACTGTTTTTT. Protein sequence: CASSTRDGNEKLFF.

The chain has TRBV27 and TRBJ2-7, with D uncertain. The CDR3 consists of 16 residues. Germline values: CDR1 MNHEY, CDR2 SMNVEV (reference sequence). The ends were cut back, 1 base at V and 4 bases at J, with 17 bases in the middle. CDR3 loop: CASSLLGVGLRYEQYF. CDR3 DNA: TGTGCCAGCAGTTTATTAGGTGTTGGCCTCAGGTACGAGCAGTACTTC.

The chain uses TRBV24-1 and TRBJ1-2; D is unresolved. V lost 2 bases and J 5 bases, leaving 5 bases between the germline ends. This CDR3 is 12 amino acids long. The germline CDR1 and CDR2 sequences are KGHDR and SFDVKD. This CDR3 is CATSDWLYGYTF. As DNA, the CDR3 is TGTGCCACCAGTGATTGGCTATATGGCTACACCTTC.